This is a list of T cell receptor beta chains from one sample in a study of CD8 T cells in Susac syndrome. TCRdb fed the immunoSEQ multiplex PCR reads into MiXCR, producing one record per CDR3 protein. The sample contains 110,000 or so distinct CDR3 sequences, roughly 95% of which appear only once. The sample taken for sequencing was CD4+ T cells from PBMCs. These receptors were taken from a human donor in good health. CDR3s include the opening cysteine and the closing phenylalanine or tryptophan. Fields, in order: clone size, V gene, D gene, J gene, CDR3 length, CDR3 protein, CDR3 DNA. A D gene is named only where the DNA matches it firmly. The size field is filled for only some rows; it gives once, few, many or a size class.

size: once; V: TRBV5-4; D: TRBD1; J: TRBJ2-5; length: 12; CDR3: CASSLPGQGEYF; DNA: TGTGCCAGCAGCTTGCCCGGACAGGGTGAGTACTTC
size: -; V: TRBV27; D: -; J: TRBJ2-6; length: 16; CDR3: CASSLSSYPGANVLTF; DNA: TGTGCCAGCAGTTTATCGAGTTACCCTGGGGCCAACGTCCTGACTTTC
size: -; V: TRBV2; D: TRBD1; J: TRBJ1-1; length: 13; CDR3: CASKGQANTEAFF; DNA: TGTGCCAGCAAGGGACAGGCCAACACTGAAGCTTTCTTT
size: -; V: TRBV18; D: -; J: TRBJ2-5; length: 11; CDR3: CASSSKETQYF; DNA: TGTGCCAGCTCATCGAAAGAGACCCAGTACTTC
size: -; V: TRBV12-3/TRBV12-4; D: -; J: TRBJ2-7; length: 13; CDR3: CASSFPPSYEQYF; DNA: TGTGCCAGCAGTTTTCCACCCTCCTACGAGCAGTACTTC
size: -; V: TRBV9; D: -; J: TRBJ2-1; length: 14; CDR3: CASSVGTGQGEQFF; DNA: TGTGCCAGCAGCGTAGGGACTGGCCAAGGTGAGCAGTTCTTC
size: -; V: TRBV29-1; D: -; J: TRBJ2-5; length: 13; CDR3: CSVELGQQETQYF; DNA: TGCAGCGTTGAACTGGGTCAGCAAGAGACCCAGTACTTC
size: -; V: TRBV28; D: TRBD1; J: TRBJ1-2; length: 13; CDR3: CASSRGSGLGYTF; DNA: TGTGCCAGCTCCAGGGGGTCGGGGCTCGGCTACACCTTC
size: -; V: TRBV12-3/TRBV12-4; D: -; J: TRBJ2-3; length: 14; CDR3: CASRKSVAADTQYF; DNA: TGTGCCAGCAGGAAAAGCGTGGCCGCAGATACGCAGTATTTT
size: -; V: TRBV19; D: TRBD2; J: TRBJ2-5; length: 14; CDR3: CASSNSGSRETQYF; DNA: TGTGCCAGTAGTAATAGCGGGAGTAGAGAGACCCAGTACTTC
size: -; V: TRBV6-1; D: -; J: TRBJ1-5; length: 15; CDR3: CASSAGIDSNQPQHF; DNA: TGTGCCAGCAGTGCCGGCATTGATAGCAATCAGCCCCAGCATTTT
size: -; V: TRBV21-1; D: -; J: TRBJ2-5; length: 11; CDR3: CASSKGETQYF; DNA: TGTGCCAGCAGCAAGGGGGAGACCCAGTACTTC
size: -; V: TRBV5-4; D: -; J: TRBJ2-4; length: 14; CDR3: CASSLAAGRNIQYF; DNA: TGTGCCAGCAGCTTGGCGGCAGGAAGAAACATTCAGTACTTC
size: once; V: TRBV29-1; D: TRBD1; J: TRBJ1-1; length: 14; CDR3: CSVTPQGRVTEAFF; DNA: TGCAGCGTAACCCCACAGGGGAGGGTCACTGAAGCTTTCTTT
size: once; V: TRBV20-1; D: TRBD2; J: TRBJ2-6; length: 17; CDR3: CSARRPAGVSGANVLTF; DNA: TGCAGTGCTAGGAGGCCAGCGGGAGTCTCTGGGGCCAACGTCCTGACTTTC
size: -; V: TRBV5-6; D: -; J: TRBJ2-3; length: 12; CDR3: CASRRRTDTQYF; DNA: TGTGCCAGCAGAAGACGCACAGATACGCAGTATTTT
size: -; V: TRBV29-1; D: -; J: TRBJ2-1; length: 14; CDR3: CSVGAGGRYNEQFF; DNA: TGCAGCGTTGGGGCAGGGGGGAGGTACAATGAGCAGTTCTTC
size: -; V: TRBV18; D: TRBD1; J: TRBJ2-5; length: 16; CDR3: CASSPQLGTGMETQYF; DNA: TGTGCCAGCTCACCACAACTAGGGACAGGGATGGAGACCCAGTACTTC
size: -; V: TRBV11-2; D: -; J: TRBJ2-5; length: 14; CDR3: CASSGEWGRETQYF; DNA: TGTGCCAGCAGCGGAGAGTGGGGCCGGGAGACCCAGTACTTC
size: -; V: TRBV3-1; D: -; J: TRBJ2-3; length: 13; CDR3: CASSQDWVDTQYF; DNA: TGTGCCAGCAGCCAAGATTGGGTAGATACGCAGTATTTT
size: once; V: TRBV24-1; D: -; J: TRBJ2-1; length: 11; CDR3: CATSVGRQQFF; DNA: TGTGCCACCAGTGTTGGACGGCAGCAGTTCTTC
size: once; V: TRBV24-1; D: -; J: TRBJ1-5; length: 17; CDR3: CATSDPSAGAFNQPQHF; DNA: TGTGCCACCAGTGATCCCTCCGCGGGGGCGTTCAATCAGCCCCAGCATTTT
size: -; V: TRBV28; D: -; J: TRBJ1-2; length: 14; CDR3: CASSPRDFSGGYTF; DNA: TGTGCCAGCAGTCCCAGGGATTTCTCCGGTGGCTACACCTTC
size: once; V: TRBV15; D: TRBD1; J: TRBJ2-1; length: 13; CDR3: CATSRDGQDQQFF; DNA: TGTGCCACCAGCAGAGATGGACAGGATCAGCAGTTCTTC
size: -; V: TRBV4-1; D: -; J: TRBJ2-5; length: 14; CDR3: CASSHIRGAETQYF; DNA: TGCGCCAGCAGCCATATCAGGGGGGCAGAGACCCAGTACTTC
size: once; V: TRBV29-1; D: -; J: TRBJ1-1; length: 13; CDR3: CSVDKTGNTEAFF; DNA: TGCAGCGTCGACAAAACTGGAAACACTGAAGCTTTCTTT
size: -; V: TRBV5-5; D: -; J: TRBJ2-1; length: 15; CDR3: CASSSGSSSYNEQFF; DNA: TGTGCCAGCAGCTCAGGGTCGAGCTCCTACAATGAGCAGTTCTTC
size: -; V: TRBV5-1; D: -; J: TRBJ2-3; length: 18; CDR3: CASSLEPVGGQSTDTQYF; DNA: TGCGCCAGCAGCTTGGAGCCGGTCGGGGGGCAGAGCACAGATACGCAGTATTTT
size: -; V: TRBV5-1; D: -; J: TRBJ1-2; length: 18; CDR3: CASSLSGGGRVANYGYTF; DNA: TGCGCCAGCAGCTTATCGGGGGGCGGAAGGGTAGCTAACTATGGCTACACCTTC
size: -; V: TRBV12-3/TRBV12-4; D: TRBD1; J: TRBJ1-2; length: 13; CDR3: CASSDTGGFGYTF; DNA: TGTGCCAGCAGTGATACAGGGGGCTTTGGCTACACCTTC
size: -; V: TRBV7-2; D: TRBD2; J: TRBJ2-7; length: 15; CDR3: CASSLASGREGEQYF; DNA: TGTGCCAGCAGCTTAGCTAGCGGGAGAGAAGGCGAGCAGTACTTC
size: -; V: TRBV7-2; D: -; J: TRBJ2-5; length: 13; CDR3: CASSMRLQETQYF; DNA: TGTGCCAGCAGTATGCGGCTACAAGAGACCCAGTACTTC
size: -; V: TRBV7-9; D: TRBD1; J: TRBJ1-1; length: 16; CDR3: CASSYPGQGASGEAFF; DNA: TGTGCCAGCAGCTACCCCGGACAGGGGGCGAGTGGGGAAGCTTTCTTT
size: once; V: TRBV29-1; D: -; J: TRBJ1-1; length: 11; CDR3: CSVAWDTEAFF; DNA: TGCAGCGTTGCTTGGGACACTGAAGCTTTCTTT
size: -; V: TRBV30; D: -; J: TRBJ1-5; length: 12; CDR3: CAWSVPGQPQHF; DNA: TGTGCCTGGAGTGTCCCTGGCCAGCCCCAGCATTTT
size: -; V: TRBV28; D: TRBD1; J: TRBJ2-7; length: 15; CDR3: CASRTEGQGVSEQYF; DNA: TGTGCCAGCAGGACCGAGGGACAGGGAGTAAGCGAGCAGTACTTC
size: -; V: TRBV25-1; D: -; J: TRBJ2-7; length: 11; CDR3: CASRGPLRVYF; DNA: TGTGCCAGCAGGGGCCCCCTTAGAGTGTACTTC
size: -; V: TRBV6-5; D: TRBD1; J: TRBJ1-3; length: 16; CDR3: CASSWGQASSGNTIYF; DNA: TGTGCCAGCAGTTGGGGACAGGCGAGCTCTGGAAACACCATATATTTT
size: -; V: TRBV4-2; D: TRBD2; J: TRBJ2-1; length: 19; CDR3: CASSQFGTSGGSGENEQFF; DNA: TGTGCCAGCAGCCAATTCGGGACTAGCGGGGGGTCTGGGGAGAATGAGCAGTTCTTC
size: -; V: TRBV5-1; D: TRBD2; J: TRBJ2-4; length: 16; CDR3: CASSPRLAGAKNIQYF; DNA: TGCGCCAGCAGCCCCAGACTAGCGGGAGCCAAAAACATTCAGTACTTC
size: -; V: TRBV7-2; D: -; J: TRBJ2-7; length: 12; CDR3: CASSPTTTQQYF; DNA: TGTGCCAGCAGCCCAACCACTACGCAGCAGTACTTC
size: -; V: TRBV28; D: -; J: TRBJ2-7; length: 15; CDR3: CASSSPGPSDYEQYF; DNA: TGTGCCAGCAGTTCCCCCGGGCCGTCAGACTACGAGCAGTACTTC
size: -; V: TRBV2; D: TRBD1; J: TRBJ1-6; length: 17; CDR3: CASIRDRVDSYNSPLHF; DNA: TGTGCCAGCATTAGGGACAGGGTGGACTCCTATAATTCACCCCTCCACTTT
size: -; V: TRBV20-1; D: -; J: TRBJ2-7; length: 12; CDR3: CSASRVENEQYF; DNA: TGCAGTGCTAGCAGGGTCGAGAACGAGCAGTACTTC
size: -; V: TRBV19; D: TRBD1; J: TRBJ2-7; length: 12; CDR3: CASRSDREQQYF; DNA: TGTGCCAGTAGGTCGGACAGGGAACAGCAGTACTTC
size: -; V: TRBV3-1; D: TRBD1; J: TRBJ1-6; length: 16; CDR3: CASSVPGTEINSPLHF; DNA: TGTGCCAGCAGCGTCCCCGGGACAGAGATTAATTCACCCCTCCACTTT
size: once; V: TRBV9; D: -; J: TRBJ2-7; length: 14; CDR3: CASSVVEDTHEQYF; DNA: TGTGCCAGCAGCGTAGTAGAGGATACCCACGAGCAGTACTTC
size: once; V: TRBV19; D: TRBD1; J: TRBJ2-7; length: 13; CDR3: CASSGQGWYEQYF; DNA: TGTGCCAGTTCCGGACAGGGGTGGTACGAGCAGTACTTC
size: -; V: TRBV12-3/TRBV12-4; D: -; J: TRBJ2-7; length: 10; CDR3: CASTQVEQYF; DNA: TGTGCCAGCACCCAAGTCGAGCAGTACTTC
size: -; V: TRBV20-1; D: TRBD1; J: TRBJ2-1; length: 15; CDR3: CSARHRGLAIDEQFF; DNA: TGCAGTGCTAGACACAGGGGCTTGGCAATCGATGAGCAGTTCTTC
size: -; V: TRBV14; D: -; J: TRBJ2-1; length: 15; CDR3: CASSPQGLGANEQFF; DNA: TGTGCCAGCAGCCCCCAGGGACTGGGGGCGAATGAGCAGTTCTTC
size: once; V: TRBV20-1; D: TRBD2; J: TRBJ2-1; length: 13; CDR3: CSAVSGILGRQFF; DNA: TGCAGTGCTGTGAGCGGGATCCTAGGGAGGCAGTTCTTC
size: once; V: TRBV3-1; D: -; J: TRBJ1-6; length: 15; CDR3: CASSRRQGVDSPLHF; DNA: TGTGCCAGCAGCCGCCGGCAGGGCGTAGATTCACCCCTCCACTTT
size: -; V: TRBV20-1; D: TRBD2; J: TRBJ2-5; length: 15; CDR3: CSALPSRGVRETQYF; DNA: TGCAGTGCTCTCCCCTCCCGGGGGGTGCGGGAGACCCAGTACTTC